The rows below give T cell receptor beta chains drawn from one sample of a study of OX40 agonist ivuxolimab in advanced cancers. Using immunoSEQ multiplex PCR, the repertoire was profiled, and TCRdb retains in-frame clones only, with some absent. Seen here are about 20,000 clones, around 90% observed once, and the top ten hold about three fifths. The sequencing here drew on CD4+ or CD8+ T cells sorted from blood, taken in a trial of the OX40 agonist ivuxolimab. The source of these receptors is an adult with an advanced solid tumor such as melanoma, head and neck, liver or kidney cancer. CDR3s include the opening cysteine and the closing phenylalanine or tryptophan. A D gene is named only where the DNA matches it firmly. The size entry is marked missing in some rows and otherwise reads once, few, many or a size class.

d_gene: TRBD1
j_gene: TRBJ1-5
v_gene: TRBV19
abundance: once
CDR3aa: CASSASGQVSNQPQHF
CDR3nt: TGTGCCAGTAGCGCCTCCGGACAGGTGAGCAATCAGCCCCAGCATTTT

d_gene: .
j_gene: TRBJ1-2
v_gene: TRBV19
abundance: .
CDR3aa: CASSYDLRNNYGYTF
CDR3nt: TGTGCCAGTAGTTACGACTTGAGGAATAACTATGGCTACACCTTC

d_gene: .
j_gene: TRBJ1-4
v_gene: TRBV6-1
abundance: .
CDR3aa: CASSASWSDNEKLFF
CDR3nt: TGTGCCAGCAGTGCGTCCTGGTCAGATAATGAAAAACTGTTTTTT

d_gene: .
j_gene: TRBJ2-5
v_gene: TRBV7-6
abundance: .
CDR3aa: CASTEQAGWQETQYF
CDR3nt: TGTGCCAGCACCGAACAGGCGGGGTGGCAAGAGACCCAGTACTTC

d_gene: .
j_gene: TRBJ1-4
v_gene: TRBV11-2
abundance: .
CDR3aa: CASSFLGVEEKLFF
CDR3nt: TGTGCCAGCAGCTTTTTAGGGGTTGAGGAAAAACTGTTTTTT

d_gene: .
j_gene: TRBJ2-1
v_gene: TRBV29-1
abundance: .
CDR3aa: CSVGQGRDEQFF
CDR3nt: TGCAGCGTTGGTCAGGGTCGTGATGAGCAGTTCTTC

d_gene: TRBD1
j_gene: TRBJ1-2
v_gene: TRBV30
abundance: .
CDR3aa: CAWRGTGVHYGYTF
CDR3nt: TGTGCCTGGAGGGGAACAGGGGTTCACTATGGCTACACCTTC

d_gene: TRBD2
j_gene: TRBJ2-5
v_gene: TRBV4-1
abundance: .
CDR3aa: CASSLVAGGRETQYF
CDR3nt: TGCGCCAGCAGCCTAGTAGCGGGGGGTCGGGAGACCCAGTACTTC

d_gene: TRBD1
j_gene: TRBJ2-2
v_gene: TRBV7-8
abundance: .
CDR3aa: CASSRDRGRDTGELFF
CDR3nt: TGTGCCAGCAGCCGCGACAGGGGGCGCGACACCGGGGAGCTGTTTTTT

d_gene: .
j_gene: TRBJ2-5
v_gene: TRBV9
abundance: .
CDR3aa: CASSVAGPKGSEETQYF
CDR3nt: TGTGCCAGCAGCGTTGCGGGGCCCAAGGGAAGTGAAGAGACCCAGTACTTC

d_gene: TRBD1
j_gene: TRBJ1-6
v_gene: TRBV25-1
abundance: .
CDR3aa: CASSESWTGSSPLHF
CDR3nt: TGTGCCAGCAGTGAATCTTGGACAGGGTCTTCACCCCTCCACTTT

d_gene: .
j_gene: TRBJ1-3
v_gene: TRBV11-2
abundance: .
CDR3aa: CASSSDGSGNTIYF
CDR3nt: TGTGCCAGCAGCTCGGACGGGTCGGGAAACACCATATATTTT

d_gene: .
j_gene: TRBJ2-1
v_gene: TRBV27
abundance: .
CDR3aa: CASSWDVYNEQFF
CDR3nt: TGTGCCAGCAGTTGGGACGTTTACAATGAGCAGTTCTTC

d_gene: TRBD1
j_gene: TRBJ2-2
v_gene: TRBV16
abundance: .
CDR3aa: CASSQPGQGTPNTGELFF
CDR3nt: TGTGCCAGCAGCCAACCGGGACAGGGGACCCCGAACACCGGGGAGCTGTTTTTT

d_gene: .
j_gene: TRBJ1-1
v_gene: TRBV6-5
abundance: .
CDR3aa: CASSVSETEAFF
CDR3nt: TGTGCCAGCAGTGTGTCAGAGACTGAAGCTTTCTTT

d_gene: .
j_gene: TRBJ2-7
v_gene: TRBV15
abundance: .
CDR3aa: CATSRTASSYEQYF
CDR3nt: TGTGCCACCAGCAGGACAGCCAGCTCCTACGAGCAGTACTTC

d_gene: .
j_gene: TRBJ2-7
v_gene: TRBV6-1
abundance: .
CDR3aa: CASMIRDKSYEQYF
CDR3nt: TGTGCCAGCATGATCCGGGACAAATCCTACGAGCAGTACTTC

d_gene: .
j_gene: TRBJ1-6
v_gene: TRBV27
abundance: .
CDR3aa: CASRNSYSPLHF
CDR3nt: TGTGCCAGCAGGAACAGTTATTCACCCCTCCACTTT

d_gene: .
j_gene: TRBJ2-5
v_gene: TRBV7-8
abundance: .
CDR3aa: CASSFPPQSHQETQYF
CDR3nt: TGTGCCAGCAGCTTTCCTCCACAGAGCCACCAAGAGACCCAGTACTTC

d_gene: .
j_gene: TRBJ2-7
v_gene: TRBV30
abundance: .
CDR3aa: CAWRVAGSEQYF
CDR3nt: TGTGCCTGGAGAGTCGCGGGTTCCGAGCAGTACTTC

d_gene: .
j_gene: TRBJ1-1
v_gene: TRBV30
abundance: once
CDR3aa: CAWSMEGTEAFF
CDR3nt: TGCGCCTGGAGTATGGAGGGGACTGAAGCTTTCTTT

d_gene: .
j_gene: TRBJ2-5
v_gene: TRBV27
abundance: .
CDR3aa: CASSAREQETQYF
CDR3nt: TGTGCCAGCAGTGCCCGGGAGCAAGAGACCCAGTACTTC

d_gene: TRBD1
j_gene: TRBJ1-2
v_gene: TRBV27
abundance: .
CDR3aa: CASSITPGTGDGYTF
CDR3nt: TGTGCCAGCAGTATCACCCCCGGGACAGGGGACGGCTACACCTTC

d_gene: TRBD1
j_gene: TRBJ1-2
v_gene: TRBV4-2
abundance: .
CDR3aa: CASSQDWATTGEPNYGYTF
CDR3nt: TGTGCCAGCAGCCAAGATTGGGCGACGACAGGGGAGCCTAACTATGGCTACACCTTC

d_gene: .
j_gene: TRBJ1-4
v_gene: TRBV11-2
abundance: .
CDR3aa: CASTSGWGEKLFF
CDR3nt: TGTGCCAGCACCAGCGGGTGGGGGGAAAAACTGTTTTTT

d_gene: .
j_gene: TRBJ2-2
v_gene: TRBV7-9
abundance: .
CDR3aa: CASSFSGWYTGELFF
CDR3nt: TGTGCCAGCAGCTTTTCCGGGTGGTACACCGGGGAGCTGTTTTTT

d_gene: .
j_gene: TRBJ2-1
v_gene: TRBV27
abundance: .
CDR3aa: CASTAGDNEQFF
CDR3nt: TGTGCCAGCACGGCAGGCGACAATGAGCAGTTCTTC

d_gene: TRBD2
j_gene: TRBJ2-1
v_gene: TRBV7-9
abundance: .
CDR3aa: CASSRLAGGLDNEQFF
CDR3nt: TGTGCCAGCAGCCGTCTAGCGGGGGGGCTGGACAATGAGCAGTTCTTC

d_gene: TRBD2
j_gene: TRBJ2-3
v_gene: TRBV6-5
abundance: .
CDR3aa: CASRSLAGGTDTQYF
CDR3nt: TGTGCCAGCAGATCACTAGCGGGAGGCACAGATACGCAGTATTTT

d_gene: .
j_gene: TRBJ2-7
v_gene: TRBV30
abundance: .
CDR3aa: CAWSVGGYEQYF
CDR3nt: TGTGCCTGGAGTGTAGGGGGCTACGAGCAGTACTTC

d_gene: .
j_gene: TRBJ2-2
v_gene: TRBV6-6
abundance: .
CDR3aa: CASSNRRDTGELFF
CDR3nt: TGTGCCAGCAGCAATCGTCGGGACACCGGGGAGCTGTTTTTT

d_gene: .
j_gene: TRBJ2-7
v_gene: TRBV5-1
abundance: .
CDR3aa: CASSLYSGGSNEQYF
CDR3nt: TGCGCCAGCAGCTTGTATTCGGGGGGCTCCAACGAGCAGTACTTC

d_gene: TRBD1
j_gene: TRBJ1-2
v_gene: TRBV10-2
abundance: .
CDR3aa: CASKGTGANYGYTF
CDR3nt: TGCGCCAGCAAAGGGACAGGAGCCAACTATGGCTACACCTTC

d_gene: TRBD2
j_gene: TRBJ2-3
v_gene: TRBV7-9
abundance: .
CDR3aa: CASSQLAGAGTDTQYF
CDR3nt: TGTGCCAGCAGCCAACTAGCGGGGGCCGGCACAGATACGCAGTATTTT

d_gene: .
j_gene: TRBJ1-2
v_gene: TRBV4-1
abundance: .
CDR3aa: CASSQGAELPDGYTF
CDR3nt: TGCGCCAGCAGCCAAGGCGCCGAACTCCCAGATGGCTACACCTTC

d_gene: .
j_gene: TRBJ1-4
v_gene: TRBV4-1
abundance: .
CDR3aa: CASSRPGEKLFF
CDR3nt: TGCGCCAGCAGCCGCCCAGGTGAAAAACTGTTTTTT

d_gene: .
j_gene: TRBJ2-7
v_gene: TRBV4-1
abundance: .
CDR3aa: CASSHTGRTYEQYF
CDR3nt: TGCGCCAGCAGCCATACGGGACGGACATACGAGCAGTACTTC

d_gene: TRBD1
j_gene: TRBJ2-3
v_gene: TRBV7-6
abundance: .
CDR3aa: CASSLDRGFDTDTQYF
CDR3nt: TGTGCCAGCAGCTTAGACAGGGGTTTTGACACAGATACGCAGTATTTT

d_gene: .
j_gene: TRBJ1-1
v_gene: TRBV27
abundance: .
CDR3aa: CASSLSLGAGDEAFF
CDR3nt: TGTGCCAGCAGTTTATCGTTGGGGGCAGGGGATGAAGCTTTCTTT

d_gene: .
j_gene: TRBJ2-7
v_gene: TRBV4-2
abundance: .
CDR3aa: CASSSSESGSDEQYF
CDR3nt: TGTGCCAGCAGCTCATCGGAAAGTGGGTCTGACGAGCAGTACTTC

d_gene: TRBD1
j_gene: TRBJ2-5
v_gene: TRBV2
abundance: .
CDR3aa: CASSPWTGVRETQYF
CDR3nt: TGTGCCAGCAGCCCCTGGACAGGGGTGAGGGAGACCCAGTACTTC

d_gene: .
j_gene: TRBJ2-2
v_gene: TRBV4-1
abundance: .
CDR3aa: CASSHNRYGGELFF
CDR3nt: TGCGCCAGCAGCCATAACAGATACGGCGGGGAGCTGTTTTTT

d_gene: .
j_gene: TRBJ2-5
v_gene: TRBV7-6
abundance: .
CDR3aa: CATGVVGDWAETQYF
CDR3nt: TGTGCCACCGGGGTGGTGGGGGATTGGGCAGAGACCCAGTACTTC

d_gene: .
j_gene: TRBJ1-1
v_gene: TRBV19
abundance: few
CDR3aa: CASSMGRWTEAFF
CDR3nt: TGTGCCAGTAGTATGGGGCGGTGGACTGAAGCTTTCTTT

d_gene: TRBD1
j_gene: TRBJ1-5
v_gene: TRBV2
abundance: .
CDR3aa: CASGTGTGILSNQPQHF
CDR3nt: TGTGCCAGCGGGACCGGGACAGGGATACTTAGCAATCAGCCCCAGCATTTT

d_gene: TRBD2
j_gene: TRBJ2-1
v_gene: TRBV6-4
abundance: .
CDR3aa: CASKPGTSGYNEQFF
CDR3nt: TGTGCCAGCAAACCCGGGACTAGCGGTTACAATGAGCAGTTCTTC

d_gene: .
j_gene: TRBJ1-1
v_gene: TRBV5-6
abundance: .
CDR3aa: CASSPGLAFDTEAFF
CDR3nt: TGTGCCAGCAGCCCGGGCCTAGCTTTTGACACTGAAGCTTTCTTT

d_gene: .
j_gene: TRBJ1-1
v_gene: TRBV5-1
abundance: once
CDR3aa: CASSPWGGAYTEAFF
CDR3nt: TGCGCCAGCAGCCCCTGGGGGGGGGCCTACACTGAAGCTTTCTTT

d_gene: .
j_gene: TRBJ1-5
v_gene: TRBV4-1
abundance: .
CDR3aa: CASSQVGVGNQPQHF
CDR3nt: TGCGCCAGCAGCCAAGTCGGAGTTGGCAATCAGCCCCAGCATTTT

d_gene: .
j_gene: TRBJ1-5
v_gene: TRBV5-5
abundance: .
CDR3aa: CASSLAGGSNQPQHF
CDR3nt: TGTGCCAGCAGCTTGGCGGGCGGTAGCAATCAGCCCCAGCATTTT